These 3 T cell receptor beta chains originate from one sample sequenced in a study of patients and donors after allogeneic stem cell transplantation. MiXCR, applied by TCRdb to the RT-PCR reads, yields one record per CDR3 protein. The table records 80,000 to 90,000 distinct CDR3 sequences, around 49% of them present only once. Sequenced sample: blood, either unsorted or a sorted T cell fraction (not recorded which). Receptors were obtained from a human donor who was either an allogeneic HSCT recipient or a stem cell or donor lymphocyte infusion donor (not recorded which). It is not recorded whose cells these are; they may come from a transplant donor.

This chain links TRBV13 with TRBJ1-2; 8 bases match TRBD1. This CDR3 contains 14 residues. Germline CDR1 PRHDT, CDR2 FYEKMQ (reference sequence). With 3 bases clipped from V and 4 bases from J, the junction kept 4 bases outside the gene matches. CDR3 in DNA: TGTGCCAGCAGCTTCCAGGGGGCCGGCTATGGCTACACCTTC. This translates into CASSFQGAGYGYTF. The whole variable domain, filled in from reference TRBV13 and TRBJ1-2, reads AAGVIQSPRHLIKEKRETATLKCYPIPRHDTVYWYQQGPGQDPQFLISFYEKMQSDKGSIPDRFSAQQFSDYHSELNMSSLELGDSALYFCASSFQGAGYGYTFGSGTRLTVV.

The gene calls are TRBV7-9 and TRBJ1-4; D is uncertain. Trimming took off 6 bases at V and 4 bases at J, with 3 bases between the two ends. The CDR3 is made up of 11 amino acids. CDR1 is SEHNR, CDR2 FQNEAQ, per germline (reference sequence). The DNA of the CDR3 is TGTGCCAGCAGGCTTAATGAAAAACTGTTTTTT. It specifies CASRLNEKLFF. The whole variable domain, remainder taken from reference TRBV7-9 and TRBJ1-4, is DTGVSQNPRHKITKRGQNVTFRCDPISEHNRLYWYRQTLGQGPEFLTYFQNEAQLEKSRLLSDRFSAERPKGSFSTLEIQRTEQGDSAMYLCASRLNEKLFFGSGTQLSVL.

In nucleotides, the CDR3 is TGTGCCATTAGCGGGACAGGCTCCTACAATGAGCAGTTCTTC. Translation gives CAISGTGSYNEQFF. The rearrangement links TRBV10-3 to TRBJ2-1; possibly TRBD1 or TRBD2 for D (8 bases each). Per germline, CDR1 ENHRY and CDR2 SYGVKD. Trimming removed 9 bases at V and 0 bases at J, with 12 bases between. CDR3 length: 14 residues.